A single T cell receptor (beta chain) is shown here with its context. No antigen is known for it. Clones were read by immunoSEQ multiplex PCR, and TCRdb kept only the in-frame ones, dropping some. The sample lists tens of thousands of clones; roughly four fifths were seen once. The germline V gene encodes CDR1 MDHEN and CDR2 SYDVKM. CDR3 length: 16 amino acids. Trimming took 2 bases from V and 1 from J; bases not matched to a gene: 1. The sample is drawn from a study of PD-1 blockade in classical Hodgkin lymphoma. General study points: Lower baseline TCR diversity marked trial partial responders and progressors. Lower baseline TCR diversity was reported for newly diagnosed patients than for healthy donors. Whereas CD4+ TCR diversity had risen significantly by C4D1, CD8+ TCR diversity had not. Exclusion was the outcome for patients who began nivolumab under 1 year after ASCT.

Every patient had relapsed following autologous stem cell transplantation, and cohorts differed in brentuximab vedotin exposure. This rearrangement joins TRBV28 to TRBJ1-3, with 11 positions matching TRBD1. This TCR came from a human donor with classical Hodgkin lymphoma. Source: peripheral blood mononuclear cells (PBMCs), taken before the second cycle of nivolumab. The CDR3 bases are TGTGCCAGCAGTTTAGGACAGGGGGCGTCTGGAAACACCATATATTTT. Translation: CASSLGQGASGNTIYF.